This T cell receptor beta chain came from a study of Graves' ophthalmopathy and Graves' hyperthyroidism. This clonotype came up many times. Germline is not matched at one junction end, which may reflect a read error. Newly diagnosed hyperthyroidism donors, aged 18 to 65, duration under 2 months. Using RNA transcripts, the TCR beta CDR3 regions were amplified. Second-round multiplex PCR came after a first-round RT-PCR that employed HTBI primers. TCRdb processed the multiplex PCR reads anew with MiXCR; each CDR3 protein has one entry. The data show over a million distinct CDR3 sequences, about two fifths seen once. The length of the CDR3 is 15 residues. Germline loops: CDR1 ENHRY, CDR2 SYGVKD.

Specimen: peripheral blood or thyroid tissue (not recorded which). The gene calls are TRBV10-3 and TRBJ1-1; D is ambiguous. The receptor was isolated from an adult man with Graves' hyperthyroidism. Here the CDR3 reads CASSYRSPRNTEAFF. The CDR3 DNA reads as TGTGCCAGCAGTTACAGAAGTCCAAGGAACACTGAAGCTTTCTTT.